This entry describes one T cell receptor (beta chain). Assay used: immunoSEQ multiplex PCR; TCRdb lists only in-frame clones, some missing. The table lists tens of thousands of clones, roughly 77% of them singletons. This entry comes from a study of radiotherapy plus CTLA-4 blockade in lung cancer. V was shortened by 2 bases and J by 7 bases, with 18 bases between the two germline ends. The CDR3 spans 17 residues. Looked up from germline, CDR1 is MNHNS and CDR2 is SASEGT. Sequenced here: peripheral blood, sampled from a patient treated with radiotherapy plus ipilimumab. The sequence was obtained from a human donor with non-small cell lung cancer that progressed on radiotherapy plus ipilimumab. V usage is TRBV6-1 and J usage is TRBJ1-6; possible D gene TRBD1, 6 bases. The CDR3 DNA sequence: TGTGCCAGCAGTGAACGGGACAACTTCTCAGGGAATTCACCCCTCCACTTT. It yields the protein CASSERDNFSGNSPLHF.